These T cell receptor beta chains were read from a single sample in a study of spatial heterogeneity in lung cancer. TCRdb recomputed calls from the 5' RACE reads with MiXCR, one row per CDR3 protein. The sample has about 36,000 distinct CDR3 sequences, around 6.9% seen once. The sample in question was PBMCs, obtained at follow-up. Source of these receptors: a male donor with early-stage non-small cell lung cancer. CDR3s include the opening cysteine and the closing phenylalanine or tryptophan. A D gene is named only where the DNA matches it firmly. Size tells how often a clone was seen (once, few, many) or the class of an expanded clone, and some rows leave it out.

v_call	d_call	j_call	clone_size	cdr3_nt	cdr3_aa
TRBV7-8	NA	TRBJ1-1	many	TGTGCCAGCAGCCTGGGGCGAGGGGAGAGGAACACTGAAGCTTTCTTT	CASSLGRGERNTEAFF
TRBV7-8	TRBD1	TRBJ2-5	many	TGTGCCAGCAGCCCGCGGACAGGGCTAGGGGAAGAGACCCAGTACTTC	CASSPRTGLGEETQYF
TRBV7-6	NA	TRBJ2-5	many	TGTGCCAGCAGCTCCATCCAAGAGACCCAGTACTTC	CASSSIQETQYF
TRBV2	NA	TRBJ2-2	many	TGTGCCAGCAGCGGCGGGGCGGCGAGCACCGGGGAGCTGTTTTTT	CASSGGAASTGELFF
TRBV7-7	NA	TRBJ2-1	many	TGTGCTAGCAGCTTCATCGGGGCCGACAATGAGCAGTTCTTC	CASSFIGADNEQFF
TRBV7-3	NA	TRBJ2-3	many	TGTGCCAGCAGCCCTTATCTGGGGGATACGCAGTATTTT	CASSPYLGDTQYF
TRBV5-1	TRBD1	TRBJ2-7	many	TGCGCCAGCAGCTTGAGAGGCACAGGGGGCAACTCCTACGAGCAGTACTTC	CASSLRGTGGNSYEQYF
TRBV14	NA	TRBJ2-6	many	TGTGCCAGCAGCCAACTGGGGGCGGTCTCTGGGGCCAACGTCCTGACTTTC	CASSQLGAVSGANVLTF
TRBV7-9	TRBD1	TRBJ1-1	many	TGTGCCAGCAGCGAGGGGACAGGGGGGAACACTGAAGCTTTCTTT	CASSEGTGGNTEAFF
TRBV20-1	NA	TRBJ2-3	many	TGCAGCCGGTGGGCCCCAGGCACAGATACGCAGTATTTT	CSRWAPGTDTQYF
TRBV19	TRBD1	TRBJ2-3	many	TGTGCCAGTGCTGGACAGGGGAGGACAGATACGCAGTATTTT	CASAGQGRTDTQYF
TRBV5-1	TRBD1	TRBJ2-7	NA	TGCGCCAGCAGCTTGGTAGCAGGGGGACAGAACGAGCAGTACTTC	CASSLVAGGQNEQYF
TRBV10-3	TRBD2	TRBJ2-7	few	TGTGCCATCAGTTGGACTAGCGGGGACTACGAGCAGTACTTC	CAISWTSGDYEQYF
TRBV6-1	NA	TRBJ2-2	many	TGTGCCAGCAGTGAAGCGAGGTGGGGCACCGGGGAGCTGTTTTTT	CASSEARWGTGELFF
TRBV5-4	TRBD2	TRBJ2-3	few	TGTGCCAGCAGCTTGGTTATTAGCGGGGGCCCCACAGATACGCAGTATTTT	CASSLVISGGPTDTQYF
TRBV19	NA	TRBJ2-5	many	TGTGCCAGTAACCCGGGACACCCTCGATGGGAGACCCAGTACTTC	CASNPGHPRWETQYF
TRBV20-1	NA	TRBJ1-2	many	TGCAGTGCTATTAGGACAGATCATGGCTACACCTTC	CSAIRTDHGYTF
TRBV30	TRBD1	TRBJ1-1	NA	TGTGCCTGGAGTGTACGGACAGGTTTTAGGGGCACTGAAGCTTTCTTT	CAWSVRTGFRGTEAFF
TRBV2	NA	TRBJ2-1	many	TGTGCCAGCAGTGAATGGGCGACCTCCTACAATGAGCAGTTCTTC	CASSEWATSYNEQFF
TRBV7-9	NA	TRBJ1-1	many	TGTGCCAGCAGCTTCAGGGGAAACACTGAAGCTTTCTTT	CASSFRGNTEAFF
TRBV29-1	TRBD1	TRBJ2-7	many	TGCAGCGTTTGGACAGGGGGTTATCGCGAGCAGTACTTC	CSVWTGGYREQYF
TRBV5-1	TRBD1	TRBJ1-2	many	TGCGCCAGCAGCCCCACAGGGGGCCCTGGCTACACCTTC	CASSPTGGPGYTF
TRBV18	NA	TRBJ1-1	many	TGTGCCAGCTCACCACCAAATAACAGGGTTAACACTGAAGCTTTCTTT	CASSPPNNRVNTEAFF
TRBV12-5	NA	TRBJ2-7	NA	TGTGCTAGTGGTTTGGTACGATTGGAGGGTCTACATTCCAACGAGCAGTACTTC	CASGLVRLEGLHSNEQYF